What follows are 26 T cell receptor beta chains derived from one specimen sequenced in a study of early T cells in non-severe SARS-CoV-2 infection. TCRdb called the 5' RACE reads again in MiXCR, with one record for every CDR3 protein. The sample lists tens of thousands of distinct CDR3 sequences, 5.5% to 6.5% seen once, with 9.5% to 15% in the top ten. The sample was whole blood. These receptors were taken from an adult who was a healthcare worker with PCR-confirmed SARS-CoV-2 infection or an uninfected control (not recorded which).

The V call is TRBV28, the J call TRBJ2-7, with 7 bases that match TRBD2. Germline V gives CDR1 MDHEN, CDR2 SYDVKM. V trimming: 7 bases; J trimming: 5 bases; junction bases outside the gene matches: 14. The CDR3 spans 15 residues. CDR3 DNA: TGTGCCAGCACTACGCCCCTGGGAGGGGTCCACGAGCAGTACTTC. Amino acids: CASTTPLGGVHEQYF.

In this sample, this clonotype turned up many times. This rearrangement joins TRBV20-1 to TRBJ1-6, with D possibly matching TRBD1 (5 bases). The germline CDR1 and CDR2 sequences are DFQATT and SNEGSKA (reference sequence). This CDR3 has 15 residues. The CDR3 nucleotides are TGCACCCATACGATGAGTGTCAGGGAGCGTTCACCCCTCCACTTT. It encodes CTHTMSVRERSPLHF.

This clonotype has at least ten counts. The chain is built from TRBV29-1 and TRBJ2-7, with unresolved D. The CDR3 is made up of 12 amino acids. The germline V gene has CDR1 SQVTM and CDR2 ANQGSEA. V was pared by 4 bases and J by 3 bases, with 10 bases between. The CDR3 nucleotides are TGCAGCGTTGTTGTTACGGACTACGAGCAGTACTTC. Its translation is CSVVVTDYEQYF.

This clonotype was recorded many times. The gene calls are TRBV20-1 and TRBJ2-3; D is perhaps TRBD2 (5 bases). The V end lost 3 bases, the J end lost 2 bases, and 27 bases lay between the germline ends. CDR3 size: 19 residues. Germline assignment: CDR1 DFQATT and CDR2 SNEGSKA (reference sequence). The CDR3 nucleotides are TGCAGTGCTAGGTACCCCCAGGAGTCCAGCGGAACCCTCACAGATACGCAGTATTTT. Translation gives CSARYPQESSGTLTDTQYF.

For this clonotype: A read error may produce the germline difference seen at one junction end. The J gene is TRBJ2-7, the V gene TRBV13; 9 bases match TRBD1. Looked up from germline, CDR1 is PRHDT and CDR2 is FYEKMQ (reference sequence). The length of the CDR3 is 16 residues. This CDR3 reads CASSLEGDREAYKQYF. CDR3 bases: TGTGCCAGCAGCTTAGAAGGGGACAGGGAAGCCTACAAGCAGTACTTC.

This clonotype came up many times. This chain links TRBV13 with TRBJ2-2; maybe TRBD1 (5 bases). V lost 5 bases and J 12 bases, leaving 13 bases between the germline ends. This CDR3 comprises 12 residues. CDR1 is PRHDT, CDR2 FYEKMQ, per germline (reference sequence). DNA for the CDR3: TGTGCCAGCAGCACCCAGGGTGGGAAGCTGTTTTTT. Translated: CASSTQGGKLFF.

This clonotype was seen ten or more times. The chain employs TRBV7-9 and TRBJ2-7; no clear D. CDR1 is SEHNR and CDR2 is FQNEAQ in the germline V gene (reference sequence). The CDR3 extends over 12 amino acids. The ends were cut back, 4 bases at V and 2 bases at J, with 6 bases in the middle. Written as DNA, the CDR3 is TGTGCCAGCAGCTCCCAGCCCTACGAGCAGTACTTC. This translates into CASSSQPYEQYF.

This chain joins TRBV7-9 and TRBJ2-3; the match to TRBD2 covers 11 bases. Germline values: CDR1 SEHNR, CDR2 FQNEAQ (reference sequence). The V and J ends lost 5 bases and 2 bases, in that order; junction bases with no gene match: 15. The CDR3 covers 19 residues. CDR3 sequence (DNA): TGTGCCAGCAGCCCACGACTAGCGGGGCCTCGAAGTTACACAGATACGCAGTATTTT. It specifies CASSPRLAGPRSYTDTQYF.

This clonotype has ten or more counts. V and J are TRBV6-1 and TRBJ2-7; the match to TRBD1 covers 8 bases. The V and J ends lost 6 bases and 4 bases, in that order; junction bases with no gene match: 5. Germline V gives CDR1 MNHNS, CDR2 SASEGT. The CDR3 sequence is 13 residues long. CDR3 bases: TGTGCCAGCAGAATCGACAGGGGTTACGAGCAGTACTTC. Translated, it gives CASRIDRGYEQYF.

This clonotype came up many times. This chain joins TRBV20-1 and TRBJ2-3, with D possibly matching TRBD2 (6 bases). With 5 bases removed from V and 2 bases from J, the gap between germline ends came to 23 bases. CDR1 and CDR2 from the germline V gene are DFQATT and SNEGSKA (reference sequence). There are 17 residues in the CDR3. The CDR3: CSAPKAGKAGYTDTQYF. Written as DNA, the CDR3 is TGCAGTGCTCCGAAGGCAGGGAAGGCGGGGTACACAGATACGCAGTATTTT.

This clonotype was seen more than once but under ten times. V is TRBV6-6 and J is TRBJ1-4; D gene uncertain. This CDR3 has 13 residues. From germline, CDR1 is MNHNY and CDR2 SVGAGI (reference sequence). Trimming cost V 6 bases and J 3 bases, with 8 bases left between them. DNA of the CDR3: TGTGCCAGCAGACGACGGGCTAATGAAAAACTGTTTTTT. The encoded protein is CASRRRANEKLFF.

This clonotype was observed a handful of times. This chain connects TRBV20-1 to TRBJ2-1; maybe TRBD2 (5 bases). Germline CDR1 is DFQATT and CDR2 is SNEGSKA (reference sequence). This CDR3 has 12 amino acids. V was trimmed by 3 bases and J by 3 bases, leaving 6 bases between them. The CDR3 DNA is TGCAGTGCTAGCCGGGGCTACAATGAGCAGTTCTTC. Its translation is CSASRGYNEQFF.

J is TRBJ2-7 and V is TRBV11-2; D perhaps matches TRBD2 (5 bases). Germline V gene sequence: CDR1 SGHAT, CDR2 FQNNGV. V lost 2 bases and J 5 bases, leaving 16 bases between the germline ends. The CDR3 consists of 15 residues. CDR3: CASSLIGASFHEQYF. The CDR3 region has the DNA TGTGCCAGCAGCTTAATTGGCGCTAGCTTCCACGAGCAGTACTTC.

This clonotype was detected ten times or more. The chain recombines TRBV11-2 with TRBJ2-1; D not resolved. Trimming stripped 0 bases from V and 4 bases from J, with 10 bases between. Germline assignment: CDR1 SGHAT and CDR2 FQNNGV. The CDR3 length is 15 residues. CDR3 bases: TGTGCCAGCAGCTTAGATCGGGCGCAGTACAATGAGCAGTTCTTC. It codes for CASSLDRAQYNEQFF.

This clonotype was detected ten times or more. The chain links TRBV20-1 to TRBJ2-3, with TRBD2 identical over 10 bases. The V segment lost 5 bases and the J segment 6 bases; nucleotides outside the gene matches: 17. CDR3 length equals 17 residues. CDR1 and CDR2 (germline): DFQATT, SNEGSKA (reference sequence). CDR3 coding DNA: TGCAGTGCTGTGGTTAGCGGGGGGCCAGGGTTTGGCGATACGCAGTATTTT. This codes for CSAVVSGGPGFGDTQYF.

The sample holds a few counts of this clonotype. The chain employs TRBV5-1 and TRBJ1-2; D is perhaps TRBD1 (6 bases). Germline V gene data show CDR1 as SGHRS and CDR2 as YFSETQ. CDR3 length: 14 amino acids. The V end was cut by 4 bases, the J end by 6 bases, with 16 bases between. The CDR3 DNA follows: TGCGCCAGCAGCCGCGACGGACAGTCGGATGGCTACACCTTC. This translates into CASSRDGQSDGYTF. The complete variable domain, with remaining parts taken from reference TRBV5-1 and TRBJ1-2, reads KAGVTQTPRYLIKTRGQQVTLSCSPISGHRSVSWYQQTPGQGLQFLFEYFSETQRNKGNFPGRFSGRQFSNSRSEMNVSTLELGDSALYLCASSRDGQSDGYTFGSGTRLTVV.

In its sample, this clonotype was seen a few times. The CDR3 sequence is CAISPGTHRTRDTEAFF. DNA for the CDR3: TGTGCCATCAGCCCCGGGACGCACCGCACGCGGGACACTGAAGCTTTCTTT. The chain carries TRBV10-3 and TRBJ1-1, with a tentative D call TRBD1 (5 bases). V was clipped by 6 bases and J by 3 bases, with 23 bases between them. Germline CDR1 is ENHRY and CDR2 is SYGVKD. This CDR3 is built from 17 residues.

This clonotype was counted at least ten times. This chain joins TRBV5-6 and TRBJ2-5; possible D gene TRBD1, 6 bases. Germline assignment: CDR1 SGHDT and CDR2 YYEEEE. The germline V and J ends were trimmed by 4 bases and 1 base, with 8 bases remaining between them. The CDR3 covers 13 residues. The CDR3 region has the DNA TGTGCCAGCAGCCAGGACAGCCAAGAGACCCAGTACTTC. It specifies CASSQDSQETQYF.

This clonotype showed up many times. V is TRBV28 and J is TRBJ2-2, with unresolved D. Trimming shortened V by 7 bases and J by 2 bases, and 11 bases separated the two germline ends. Per germline, CDR1 MDHEN and CDR2 SYDVKM. This CDR3 is 14 amino acids long. CDR3 DNA sequence: TGTGCCAGCATCTCACAAGGCAACACCGGGGAGCTGTTTTTT. It yields the protein CASISQGNTGELFF.

There are many counts of this clonotype. This chain uses TRBV18 with TRBJ2-3; D may be TRBD2 (5 bases). The CDR3 consists of 16 residues. V gave up 3 bases and J gave up 4 bases, with 17 bases separating them. Germline V gene sequence: CDR1 KGHSH, CDR2 LQKENI. CDR3 DNA sequence: TGTGCCAGCTCACCCCCCCTCCGTTACGGGGCAGATACGCAGTATTTT. Encoded protein: CASSPPLRYGADTQYF.

The gene calls are TRBV3-1 and TRBJ2-1; the match to TRBD2 covers 12 bases. V dropped 8 bases and J dropped 8; count of bases not matched to a gene: 10. Germline CDR1 and CDR2: LGHDT and YNNKEL (reference sequence). CDR3 length equals 15 residues. The DNA of the CDR3 is TGTGCCAGCGCGCCTGCTAGCGGGGGGGCCTATGAGCAGTTCTTC. Translation gives CASAPASGGAYEQFF.

This chain joins TRBV9 and TRBJ2-7; 12 bases line up with TRBD2. CDR3 length equals 16 residues. Losses at the gene ends were 3 bases for V and 3 bases for J; bases not matched to a gene: 7. Looked up from germline, CDR1 is SGDLS and CDR2 is YYNGEE. The CDR3 nucleotides read TGTGCCAGCAGCGAGATGAGACTAGCGGGGGTCTACGAGCAGTACTTC. Translation gives CASSEMRLAGVYEQYF.

The chain combines TRBV6-4 with TRBJ2-1; possible D gene TRBD2, 7 bases. The germline CDR1 and CDR2 sequences are MRHNA and SNTAGT. Trimming left V 4 bases short and J 6 bases short, with 16 bases between. The CDR3 has 15 amino acids. The CDR3 region is CASSAGGGGGNEQFF. CDR3 sequence (DNA): TGTGCCAGCAGTGCCGGCGGGGGCGGGGGCAATGAGCAGTTCTTC.

At least ten counts were recorded for this clonotype. The chain joins TRBV5-5 to TRBJ2-7, with 10 bases lining up with TRBD2. With 0 bases clipped from V and 4 bases from J, the junction kept 1 base outside the gene matches. CDR3 length: 14 amino acids. Germline V gene sequence: CDR1 SGHKS, CDR2 YYEKEE (reference sequence). The CDR3 spells CASSLGSGGYEQYF. The CDR3 nucleotides read TGTGCCAGCAGCTTGGGTAGCGGGGGGTACGAGCAGTACTTC.

This clonotype was counted ten times or more. The J gene is TRBJ2-6, the V gene TRBV30; maybe TRBD1 (6 bases). This CDR3 has 16 amino acids. The V gene's germline CDR1 is GTSNPN and CDR2 SVGIG (reference sequence). Deletions cut 1 base from V and 0 bases from J, with 10 bases between. The CDR3 coding sequence is TGTGCCTGGAGTGACAGGGTATACTCTGGGGCCAACGTCCTGACTTTC. Translated: CAWSDRVYSGANVLTF.

Many counts were recorded for this clonotype. This rearrangement joins TRBV20-1 to TRBJ1-6; 9 positions agree with TRBD1. This CDR3 is built from 14 residues. Germline V gene data show CDR1 as DFQATT and CDR2 as SNEGSKA (reference sequence). The junction had 4 bases not matched to a gene; V was cut back by 3 bases and J by 7 bases. The CDR3 spells CSASPGTGNSPLHF. CDR3 DNA sequence: TGCAGTGCTAGTCCCGGGACAGGGAATTCACCCCTCCACTTT.